This is a list of T cell receptor beta chains from one sample in a study of blood T cell repertoires in COVID-19. Assay used: immunoSEQ multiplex PCR; TCRdb lists only in-frame clones, some missing. Of approximately 120,000 clones in the sample, around 83% were seen once. Sequencing was done on a sample of PBMCs or T cells enriched from blood (not recorded which). Receptor source: a man younger than 45 who had recovered from COVID-19. CDR3s include the opening cysteine and the closing phenylalanine or tryptophan. The D gene is left open where the match is weak. Clone size is given for some rows only: seen once, a few or many times, or a class if the clone is expanded.

V: TRBV4-1; size: NA; D: NA; J: TRBJ2-6; CDR3: CASSQDRGASGANVLTF; DNA: TGCGCCAGCAGCCAAGATCGGGGGGCCTCTGGGGCCAACGTCCTGACTTTC
V: TRBV10-1; size: NA; D: TRBD1; J: TRBJ1-1; CDR3: CASSESIDRATEAFF; DNA: TGCGCCAGCAGTGAGTCAATAGACAGGGCGACTGAAGCTTTCTTT
V: TRBV5-6; size: NA; D: TRBD2; J: TRBJ2-2; CDR3: CASSPPGGLAGELFF; DNA: TGTGCCAGCAGCCCCCCGGGAGGGTTAGCCGGGGAGCTGTTTTTT
V: TRBV2; size: once; D: TRBD1; J: TRBJ2-7; CDR3: CASRDPGTGASYEQYF; DNA: TGTGCCAGCAGGGATCCCGGGACAGGGGCCTCCTACGAGCAGTACTTC
V: TRBV11-2; size: NA; D: NA; J: TRBJ1-3; CDR3: CASSLGHGSGNTIYF; DNA: TGTGCCAGCAGCTTAGGTCACGGCTCTGGAAACACCATATATTTT
V: TRBV19; size: NA; D: TRBD1; J: TRBJ1-5; CDR3: CASRGQGVVGNQPQHF; DNA: TGTGCCAGTCGCGGACAGGGGGTTGTTGGCAATCAGCCCCAGCATTTT
V: TRBV2; size: NA; D: NA; J: TRBJ2-5; CDR3: CASSHPMRETQYF; DNA: TGTGCCAGCAGCCACCCAATGCGGGAGACCCAGTACTTC
V: TRBV19; size: few; D: NA; J: TRBJ2-7; CDR3: CASSPGFVRLYEQYF; DNA: TGTGCCAGTAGTCCAGGATTTGTTCGGCTATACGAGCAGTACTTC
V: TRBV28; size: NA; D: NA; J: TRBJ1-5; CDR3: CASSLGGGSNQPQHF; DNA: TGTGCCAGCAGTTTAGGGGGGGGGAGCAATCAGCCCCAGCATTTT
V: TRBV7-6; size: NA; D: TRBD1; J: TRBJ2-2; CDR3: CASSLGRTGETGELFF; DNA: TGTGCCAGCAGCTTAGGTCGGACAGGGGAAACCGGGGAGCTGTTTTTT
V: TRBV28; size: NA; D: TRBD1; J: TRBJ1-3; CDR3: CASSSGQDDTIYF; DNA: TGTGCCAGCAGTTCGGGACAGGATGACACCATATATTTT
V: TRBV27; size: NA; D: NA; J: TRBJ2-6; CDR3: CASSHGGTSGANVLTF; DNA: TGTGCCAGCAGCCATGGGGGGACGTCTGGGGCCAACGTCCTGACTTTC
V: TRBV10-3; size: NA; D: NA; J: TRBJ1-5; CDR3: CAISAGGGNQPQHF; DNA: TGTGCCATCAGTGCGGGGGGGGGCAATCAGCCCCAGCATTTT
V: TRBV4-2; size: NA; D: TRBD2; J: TRBJ2-5; CDR3: CASSPRLAGGLGETQYF; DNA: TGTGCCAGCAGCCCCCGACTAGCGGGAGGGTTGGGGGAGACCCAGTACTTC
V: TRBV15; size: once; D: NA; J: TRBJ1-2; CDR3: CATSREQGLPNYGYTF; DNA: TGTGCCACCAGCAGAGAACAGGGCCTACCGAACTATGGCTACACCTTC
V: TRBV7-2; size: NA; D: TRBD1; J: TRBJ1-6; CDR3: CASSTQTGGGSPLHF; DNA: TGTGCCAGCAGCACCCAGACAGGGGGCGGCTCACCCCTCCACTTT
V: TRBV10-2; size: NA; D: NA; J: TRBJ1-2; CDR3: CASSETGNYGYTF; DNA: TGCGCCAGCAGTGAAACCGGGAACTATGGCTACACCTTC
V: TRBV7-9; size: NA; D: TRBD2; J: TRBJ2-2; CDR3: CASSLALAGDTGELFF; DNA: TGTGCCAGCAGCTTAGCACTAGCGGGAGATACCGGGGAGCTGTTTTTT
V: TRBV28; size: few; D: NA; J: TRBJ2-7; CDR3: CASSLATREQYF; DNA: TGTGCCAGCAGTTTAGCTACTCGCGAGCAGTACTTC
V: TRBV10-1; size: NA; D: TRBD2; J: TRBJ2-3; CDR3: CASSPGLAGVKVGTDTQYF; DNA: TGCGCCAGCAGCCCAGGACTAGCGGGAGTAAAAGTTGGCACAGATACGCAGTATTTT
V: TRBV11-2; size: few; D: NA; J: TRBJ2-1; CDR3: CASSLRGDSSYNEQFF; DNA: TGTGCCAGCAGCCTTAGGGGGGACAGCTCCTACAATGAGCAGTTCTTC
V: TRBV6-1; size: NA; D: TRBD1; J: TRBJ1-4; CDR3: CASSAGTGGLTNEKLFF; DNA: TGTGCCAGCAGTGCCGGGACAGGGGGTCTAACTAATGAAAAACTGTTTTTT
V: TRBV3-1/TRBV3-2; size: NA; D: TRBD2; J: TRBJ2-1; CDR3: CASSQVAGVPGEQFF; DNA: TGTGCCAGCAGCCAAGTAGCGGGAGTGCCCGGTGAGCAGTTCTTC
V: TRBV28; size: NA; D: TRBD1; J: TRBJ2-7; CDR3: CASGYRGDGNEQYF; DNA: TGTGCCAGCGGCTACAGGGGGGACGGGAACGAGCAGTACTTC
V: TRBV9; size: NA; D: NA; J: TRBJ1-6; CDR3: CASSALSSPLHF; DNA: TGTGCCAGCAGCGCCTTATCTTCACCCCTCCACTTT
V: TRBV3-1/TRBV3-2; size: NA; D: NA; J: TRBJ2-2; CDR3: CASSQDTRGLNTGELFF; DNA: TGTGCCAGCAGCCAAGATACGCGGGGGCTTAACACCGGGGAGCTGTTTTTT
V: TRBV14; size: NA; D: NA; J: TRBJ2-1; CDR3: CASSQGPYYNEQFF; DNA: TGTGCCAGCAGCCAAGGGCCGTACTACAATGAGCAGTTCTTC
V: TRBV6-1; size: NA; D: NA; J: TRBJ1-5; CDR3: CASSPRGRVNQPQHF; DNA: TGTGCCAGCAGTCCCAGGGGCAGAGTCAATCAGCCCCAGCATTTT
V: TRBV6-5; size: NA; D: NA; J: TRBJ1-3; CDR3: CASSPDTFSGNTIYF; DNA: TGTGCCAGCAGCCCGGACACCTTCTCTGGAAACACCATATATTTT
V: TRBV20-1; size: once; D: NA; J: TRBJ1-2; CDR3: CSAITRGGYTF; DNA: TGCAGTGCTATCACCCGGGGAGGCTACACCTTC
V: TRBV6-6; size: NA; D: TRBD1; J: TRBJ1-5; CDR3: CASTVTGFEGNQPQHF; DNA: TGTGCCAGCACCGTGACAGGGTTCGAGGGCAATCAGCCCCAGCATTTT
V: TRBV5-1; size: NA; D: TRBD1; J: TRBJ2-5; CDR3: CASSLGTGKETQYF; DNA: TGCGCCAGCAGCTTGGGGACAGGGAAAGAGACCCAGTACTTC
V: TRBV24-1; size: once; D: TRBD2; J: TRBJ2-1; CDR3: CATSDSSGGAYNEQFF; DNA: TGTGCCACCAGTGATTCTAGCGGGGGGGCCTACAATGAGCAGTTCTTC
V: TRBV30; size: NA; D: NA; J: TRBJ1-1; CDR3: CAWSVTGGTEAFF; DNA: TGTGCCTGGAGTGTAACTGGGGGGACTGAAGCTTTCTTT
V: TRBV7-9; size: few; D: NA; J: TRBJ1-6; CDR3: CASSLSNSPLHF; DNA: TGTGCCAGCAGCTTATCAAATTCACCCCTCCACTTT
V: TRBV5-4; size: few; D: TRBD1; J: TRBJ1-5; CDR3: CASSPGQGGQPQHF; DNA: TGTGCCAGCAGCCCCGGACAGGGTGGTCAGCCCCAGCATTTT